The text below deals with one TCR beta chain. Antigen specificity is unknown. This record belongs to a study of cytomegalovirus exposure and HLA in healthy donors. Germline lookup yields CDR1 ENHRY and CDR2 SYGVKD. The CDR3 contains 17 residues. The study ran its PCR with 60 Vbeta and 13 Jbeta primers. In the authors' methods: An analysis performed later counted about 80 million unique TCR beta chains (approximately 12 million of them shared). Profiled with immunoSEQ multiplex PCR; TCRdb holds only in-frame clones, not every one. The V and J calls and clone size are taken from that table; D and trimming were inferred from the DNA. Counted here are over 150,000 clones, 75% to 85% occurring once; the ten biggest clones make up roughly 4.4%. Study results and caveats: The authors judged a highly shared variant cluster likely a sequencing artifact. Only CMV serostatus was available as immune exposure information.

Regarding donors, all were healthy bone marrow donors. The rearrangement uses TRBV10-3 and TRBJ2-5, with 13 nucleotides matching TRBD2. The DNA end favors TRBJ2-7, so the J call may be wrong. What was sequenced was PBMCs. This sequence originates from a man between 25 and 39 years old in good health and CMV-seronegative. The CDR3 reads CAISGTRTSGSPYEQYF. The CDR3 DNA follows: TGTGCCATCAGTGGGACTAGGACTAGCGGGAGTCCCTACGAGCAGTACTTC.